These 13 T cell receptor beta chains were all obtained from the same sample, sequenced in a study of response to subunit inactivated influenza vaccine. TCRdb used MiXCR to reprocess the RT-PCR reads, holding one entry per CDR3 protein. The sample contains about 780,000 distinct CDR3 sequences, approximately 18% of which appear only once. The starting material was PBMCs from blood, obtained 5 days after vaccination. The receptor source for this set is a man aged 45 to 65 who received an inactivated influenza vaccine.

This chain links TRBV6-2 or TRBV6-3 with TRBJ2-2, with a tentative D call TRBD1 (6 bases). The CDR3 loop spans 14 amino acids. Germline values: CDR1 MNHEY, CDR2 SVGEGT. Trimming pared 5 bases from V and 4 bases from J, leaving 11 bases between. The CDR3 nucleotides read TGTGCCAGCAGTAACCTACAGGGCACCGGGGAGCTGTTTTTT. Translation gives CASSNLQGTGELFF.

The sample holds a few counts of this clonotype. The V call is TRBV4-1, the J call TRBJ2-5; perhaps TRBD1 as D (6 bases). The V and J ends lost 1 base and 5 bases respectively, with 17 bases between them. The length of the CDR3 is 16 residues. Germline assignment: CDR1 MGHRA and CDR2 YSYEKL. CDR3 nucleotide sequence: TGCGCCAGCAGCCAAGCTAGGACAAGGGGGTACGAGACCCAGTACTTC. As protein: CASSQARTRGYETQYF.

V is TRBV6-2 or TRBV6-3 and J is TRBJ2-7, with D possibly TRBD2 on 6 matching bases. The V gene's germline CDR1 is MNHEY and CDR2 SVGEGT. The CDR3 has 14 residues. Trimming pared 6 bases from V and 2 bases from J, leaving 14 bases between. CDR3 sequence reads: CASRPGGPPYEQYF. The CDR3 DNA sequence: TGTGCCAGCAGGCCCGGGGGACCTCCCTACGAGCAGTACTTC.

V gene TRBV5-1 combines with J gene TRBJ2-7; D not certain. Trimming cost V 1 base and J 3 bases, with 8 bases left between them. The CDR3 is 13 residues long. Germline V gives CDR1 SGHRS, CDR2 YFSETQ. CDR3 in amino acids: CASSLFRDYEQYF. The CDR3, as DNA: TGCGCCAGCAGCTTGTTTAGGGACTACGAGCAGTACTTC.

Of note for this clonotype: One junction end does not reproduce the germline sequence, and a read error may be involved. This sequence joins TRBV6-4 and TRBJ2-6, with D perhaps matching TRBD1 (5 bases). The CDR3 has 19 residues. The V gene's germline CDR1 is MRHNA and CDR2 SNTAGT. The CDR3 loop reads CTSSLILDRSFSGANVLTF. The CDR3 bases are TGTACCAGCAGTTTAATTTTAGACAGAAGCTTCTCTGGGGCCAACGTCCTGACTTTC.

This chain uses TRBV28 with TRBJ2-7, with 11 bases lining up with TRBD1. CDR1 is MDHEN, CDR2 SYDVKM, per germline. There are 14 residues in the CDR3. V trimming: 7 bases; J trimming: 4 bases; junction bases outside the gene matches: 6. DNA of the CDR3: TGTGCCAGCACCACCGGGACAGGGGGATACGAGCAGTACTTC. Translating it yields CASTTGTGGYEQYF.

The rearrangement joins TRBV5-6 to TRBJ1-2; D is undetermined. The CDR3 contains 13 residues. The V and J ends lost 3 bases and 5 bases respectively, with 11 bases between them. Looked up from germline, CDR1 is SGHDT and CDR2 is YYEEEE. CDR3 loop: CASSSGSGYGYTF. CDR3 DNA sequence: TGTGCCAGCAGCTCAGGATCGGGGTATGGCTACACCTTC.

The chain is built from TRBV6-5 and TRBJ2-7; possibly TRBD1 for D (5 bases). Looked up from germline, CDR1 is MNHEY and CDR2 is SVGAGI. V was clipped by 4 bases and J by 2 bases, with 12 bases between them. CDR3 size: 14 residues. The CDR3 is CASSFAGPPYEQYF. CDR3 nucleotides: TGTGCCAGCAGTTTTGCAGGGCCCCCCTACGAGCAGTACTTC.

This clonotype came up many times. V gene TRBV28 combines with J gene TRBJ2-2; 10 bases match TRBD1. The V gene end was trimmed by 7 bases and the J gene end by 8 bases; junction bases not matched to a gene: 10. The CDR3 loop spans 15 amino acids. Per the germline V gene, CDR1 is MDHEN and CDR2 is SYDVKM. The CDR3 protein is CASIPVGQGKGELFF. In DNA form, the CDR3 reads TGTGCCAGCATTCCTGTGGGACAGGGGAAGGGGGAGCTGTTTTTT.

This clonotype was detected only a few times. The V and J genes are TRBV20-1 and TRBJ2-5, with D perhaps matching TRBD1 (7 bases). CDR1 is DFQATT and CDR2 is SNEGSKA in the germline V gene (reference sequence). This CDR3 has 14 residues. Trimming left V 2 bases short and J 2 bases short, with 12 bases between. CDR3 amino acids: CSARSPGGQETQYF. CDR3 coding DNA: TGCAGTGCTAGATCTCCAGGGGGGCAAGAGACCCAGTACTTC.

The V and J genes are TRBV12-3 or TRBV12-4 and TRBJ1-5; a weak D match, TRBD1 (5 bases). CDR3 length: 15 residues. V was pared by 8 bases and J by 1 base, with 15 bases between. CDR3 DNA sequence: TGTGCCAGCGGAATTGGGGGACTGAGCAATCAGCCCCAGCATTTT. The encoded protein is CASGIGGLSNQPQHF.

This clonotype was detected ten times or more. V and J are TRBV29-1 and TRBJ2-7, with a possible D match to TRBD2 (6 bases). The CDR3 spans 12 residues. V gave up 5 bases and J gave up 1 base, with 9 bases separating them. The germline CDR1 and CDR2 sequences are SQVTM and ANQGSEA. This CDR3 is CSVRAGSYEQYF. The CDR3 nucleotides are TGCAGCGTTAGAGCGGGTTCCTACGAGCAGTACTTC.

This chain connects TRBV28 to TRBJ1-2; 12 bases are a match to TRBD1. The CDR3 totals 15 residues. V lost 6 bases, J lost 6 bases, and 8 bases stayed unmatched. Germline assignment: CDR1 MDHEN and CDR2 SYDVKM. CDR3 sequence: CASSARDRGQDGYTF. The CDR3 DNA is TGTGCCAGCAGCGCCCGGGACAGGGGGCAAGATGGCTACACCTTC.